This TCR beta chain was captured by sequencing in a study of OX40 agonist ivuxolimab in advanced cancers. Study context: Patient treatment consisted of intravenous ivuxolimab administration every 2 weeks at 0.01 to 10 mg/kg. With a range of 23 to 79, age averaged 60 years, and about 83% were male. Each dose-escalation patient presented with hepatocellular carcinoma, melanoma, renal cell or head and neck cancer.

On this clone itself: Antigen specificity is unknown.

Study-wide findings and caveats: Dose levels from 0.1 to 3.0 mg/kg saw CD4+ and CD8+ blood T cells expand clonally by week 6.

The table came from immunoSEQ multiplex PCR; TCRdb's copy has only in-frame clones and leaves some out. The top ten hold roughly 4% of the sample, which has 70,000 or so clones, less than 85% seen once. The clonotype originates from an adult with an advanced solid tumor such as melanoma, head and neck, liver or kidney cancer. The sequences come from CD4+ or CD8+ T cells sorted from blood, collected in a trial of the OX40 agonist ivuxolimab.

The CDR3, as DNA: TGTGCCAGCAGCTTAGCGCCGGGCCCTGGCACAGATACGCAGTATTTT. Its protein product is CASSLAPGPGTDTQYF. The chain combines TRBV7-2 with TRBJ2-3; no definite D call. The germline CDR1 and CDR2 sequences are SGHTA and FQGNSA. The CDR3 extends over 16 amino acids. With 0 bases removed from V and 1 base from J, the gap between germline ends came to 11 bases.